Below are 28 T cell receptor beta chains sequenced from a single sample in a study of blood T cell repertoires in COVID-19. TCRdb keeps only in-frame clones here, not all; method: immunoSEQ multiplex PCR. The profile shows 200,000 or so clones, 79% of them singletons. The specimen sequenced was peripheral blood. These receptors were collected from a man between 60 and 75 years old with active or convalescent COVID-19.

The CDR3 nucleotides are TGTGCCAGCAGCCGGGACAGGGGGGTGGAGACCCAGTACTTC. Its protein is CASSRDRGVETQYF. V and J are TRBV7-7 and TRBJ2-5; 11 bases line up with TRBD1. Looked up from germline, CDR1 is SSHAT and CDR2 is FNYEAQ (reference sequence). This CDR3 has 14 residues. The ends lost 5 bases at V and 5 bases at J; junction bases unmatched: 4.

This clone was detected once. CDR3 amino acids: CASSVVQGAAGELFF. The DNA of the CDR3 is TGTGCCAGCAGCGTAGTCCAGGGGGCGGCCGGGGAGCTGTTTTTT. The chain joins TRBV9 to TRBJ2-2; TRBD1 aligns across 8 bases. V dropped 0 bases and J dropped 6; count of bases not matched to a gene: 4. Germline V CDR1 and CDR2: SGDLS, YYNGEE. The CDR3 is 15 amino acids.

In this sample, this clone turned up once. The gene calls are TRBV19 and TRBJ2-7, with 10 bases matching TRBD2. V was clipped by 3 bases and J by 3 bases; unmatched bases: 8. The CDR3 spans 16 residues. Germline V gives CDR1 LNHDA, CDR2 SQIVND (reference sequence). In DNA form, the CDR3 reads TGTGCCAGTAGTATGACCCTTAGCGGGAGGCACTACGAGCAGTACTTC. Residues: CASSMTLSGRHYEQYF.

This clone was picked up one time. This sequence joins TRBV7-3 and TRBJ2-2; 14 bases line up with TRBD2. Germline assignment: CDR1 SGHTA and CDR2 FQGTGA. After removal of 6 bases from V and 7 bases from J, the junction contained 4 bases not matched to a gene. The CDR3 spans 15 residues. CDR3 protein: CASRGLAGEDGELFF. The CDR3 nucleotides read TGTGCCAGCAGGGGACTAGCGGGAGAAGACGGGGAGCTGTTTTTT.

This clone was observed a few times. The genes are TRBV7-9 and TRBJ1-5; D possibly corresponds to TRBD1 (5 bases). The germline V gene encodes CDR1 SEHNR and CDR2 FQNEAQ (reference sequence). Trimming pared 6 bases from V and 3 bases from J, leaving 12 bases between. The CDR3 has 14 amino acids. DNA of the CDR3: TGTGCCAGCAGTTATGGGGGGACCAATCAGCCCCAGCATTTT. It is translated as CASSYGGTNQPQHF.

CDR3 residues: CASSPASGKRTDTQYF. The CDR3 DNA sequence: TGTGCCAGCAGTCCTGCTAGCGGGAAACGGACAGATACGCAGTATTTT. The chain couples TRBV7-9 to TRBJ2-3; 9 bases match TRBD2. Germline CDR1 SEHNR, CDR2 FQNEAQ (reference sequence). V was pared by 6 bases and J by 3 bases, with 10 bases of the junction left unmatched. The CDR3 has 16 amino acids.

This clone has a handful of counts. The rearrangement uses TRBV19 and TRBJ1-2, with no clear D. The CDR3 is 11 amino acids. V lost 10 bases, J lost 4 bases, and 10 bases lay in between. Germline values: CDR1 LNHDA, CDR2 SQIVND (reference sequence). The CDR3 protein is CATRQFYGYTF. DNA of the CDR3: TGTGCCACCAGGCAGTTCTATGGCTACACCTTC.

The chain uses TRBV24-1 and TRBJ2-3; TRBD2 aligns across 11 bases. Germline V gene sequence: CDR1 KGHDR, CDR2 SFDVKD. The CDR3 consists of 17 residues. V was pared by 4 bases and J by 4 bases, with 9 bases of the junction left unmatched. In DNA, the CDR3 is TGTGCCACCAGTGACCCCATTAGCGGGAGGGCCTCAGATACGCAGTATTTT. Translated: CATSDPISGRASDTQYF.

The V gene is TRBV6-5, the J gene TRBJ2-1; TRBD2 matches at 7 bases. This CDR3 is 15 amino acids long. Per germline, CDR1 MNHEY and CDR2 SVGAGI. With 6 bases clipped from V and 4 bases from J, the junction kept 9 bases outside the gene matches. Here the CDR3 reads CASSKWGGTYNEQFF. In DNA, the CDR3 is TGTGCCAGCAGCAAATGGGGGGGTACGTACAATGAGCAGTTCTTC.

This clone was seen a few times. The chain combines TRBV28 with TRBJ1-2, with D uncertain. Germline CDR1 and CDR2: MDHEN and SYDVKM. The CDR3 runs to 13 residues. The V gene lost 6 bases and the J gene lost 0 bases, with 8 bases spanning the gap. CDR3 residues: CASRQSANYGYTF. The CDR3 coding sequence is TGTGCCAGCAGGCAATCAGCTAACTATGGCTACACCTTC.

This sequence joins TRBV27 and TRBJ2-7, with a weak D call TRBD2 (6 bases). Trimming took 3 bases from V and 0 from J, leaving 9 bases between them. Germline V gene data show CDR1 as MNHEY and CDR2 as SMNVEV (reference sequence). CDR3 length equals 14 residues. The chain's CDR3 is CASSFGGTSYEQYF. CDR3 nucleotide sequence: TGTGCCAGCAGTTTCGGGGGAACCTCCTACGAGCAGTACTTC.

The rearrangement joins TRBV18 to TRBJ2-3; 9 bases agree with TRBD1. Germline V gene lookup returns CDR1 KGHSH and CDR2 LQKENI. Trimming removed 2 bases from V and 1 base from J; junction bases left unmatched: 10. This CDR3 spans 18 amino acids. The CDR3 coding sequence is TGTGCCAGCTCACCAAGAGAAGATGGGACAGGGCGCACAGATACGCAGTATTTT. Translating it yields CASSPREDGTGRTDTQYF.

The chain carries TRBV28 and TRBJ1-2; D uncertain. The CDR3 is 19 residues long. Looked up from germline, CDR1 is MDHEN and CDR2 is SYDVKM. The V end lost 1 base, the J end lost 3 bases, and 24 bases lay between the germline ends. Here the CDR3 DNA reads TGTGCCAGCAGTTTATCCCCGCGTGGACGAGGAGGTCATCACTATGGCTACACCTTC. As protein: CASSLSPRGRGGHHYGYTF.

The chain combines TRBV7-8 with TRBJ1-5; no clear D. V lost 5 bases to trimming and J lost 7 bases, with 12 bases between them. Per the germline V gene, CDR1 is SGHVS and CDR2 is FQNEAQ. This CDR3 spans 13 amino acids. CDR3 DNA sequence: TGTGCCAGCAGCCCCGGGAGTGAGCAGCCCCAGCATTTT. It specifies CASSPGSEQPQHF.

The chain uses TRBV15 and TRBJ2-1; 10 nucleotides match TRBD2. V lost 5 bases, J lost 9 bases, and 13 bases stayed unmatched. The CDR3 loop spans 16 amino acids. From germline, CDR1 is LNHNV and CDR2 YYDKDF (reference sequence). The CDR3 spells CATSLSPSGRASEQFF. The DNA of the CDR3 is TGTGCCACCAGCCTCAGCCCCAGCGGGAGGGCCAGTGAGCAGTTCTTC.

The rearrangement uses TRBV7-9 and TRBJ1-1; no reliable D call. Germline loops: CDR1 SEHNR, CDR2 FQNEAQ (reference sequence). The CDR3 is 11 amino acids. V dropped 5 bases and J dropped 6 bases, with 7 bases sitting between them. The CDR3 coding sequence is TGTGCCAGCAGCCCCGCGGCTGAAGCTTTCTTT. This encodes CASSPAAEAFF.

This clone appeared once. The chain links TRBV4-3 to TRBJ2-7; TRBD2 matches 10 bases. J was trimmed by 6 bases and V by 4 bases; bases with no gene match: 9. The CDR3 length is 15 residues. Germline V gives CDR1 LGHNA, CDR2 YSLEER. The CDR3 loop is CASSRSGRVGLEQYF. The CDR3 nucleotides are TGCGCCAGCAGCCGAAGCGGGAGGGTCGGTCTCGAGCAGTACTTC.

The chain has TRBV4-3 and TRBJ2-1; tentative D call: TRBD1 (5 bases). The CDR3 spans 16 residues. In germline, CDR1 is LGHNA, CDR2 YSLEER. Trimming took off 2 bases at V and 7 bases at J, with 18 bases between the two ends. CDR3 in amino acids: CASSQKGPNFVNEQFF. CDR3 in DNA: TGCGCCAGCAGCCAAAAGGGGCCTAACTTTGTGAATGAGCAGTTCTTC.

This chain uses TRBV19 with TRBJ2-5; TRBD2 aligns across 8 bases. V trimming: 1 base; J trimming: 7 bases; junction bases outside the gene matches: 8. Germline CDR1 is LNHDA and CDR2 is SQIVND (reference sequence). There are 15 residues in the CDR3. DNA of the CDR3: TGTGCCAGTAGTATAGGGGGTAGCGGGAAAGGGACCCAGTACTTC. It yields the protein CASSIGGSGKGTQYF.

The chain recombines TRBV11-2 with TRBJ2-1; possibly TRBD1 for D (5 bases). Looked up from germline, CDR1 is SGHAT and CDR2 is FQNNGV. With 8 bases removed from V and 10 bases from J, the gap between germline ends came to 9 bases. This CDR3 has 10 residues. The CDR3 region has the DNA TGTGCCAGCGGCCACAGGGAGCAGTTCTTC. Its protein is CASGHREQFF.

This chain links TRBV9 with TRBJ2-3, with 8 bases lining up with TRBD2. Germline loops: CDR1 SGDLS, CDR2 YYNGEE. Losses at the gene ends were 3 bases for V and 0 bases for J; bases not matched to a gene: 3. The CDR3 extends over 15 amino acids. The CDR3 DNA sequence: TGTGCCAGCAGCGCCCGGGAGGGCAGCACAGATACGCAGTATTTT. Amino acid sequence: CASSAREGSTDTQYF.

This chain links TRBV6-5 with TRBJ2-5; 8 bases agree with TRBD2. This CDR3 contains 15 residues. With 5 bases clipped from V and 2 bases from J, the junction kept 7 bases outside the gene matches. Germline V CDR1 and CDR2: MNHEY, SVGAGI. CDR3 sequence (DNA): TGTGCCAGCAGTCTTACTAGCGGAGATCAAGAGACCCAGTACTTC. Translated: CASSLTSGDQETQYF.

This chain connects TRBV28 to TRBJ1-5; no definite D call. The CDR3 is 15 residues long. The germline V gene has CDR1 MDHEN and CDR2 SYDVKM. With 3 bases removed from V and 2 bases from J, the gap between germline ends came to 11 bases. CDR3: CASSFSLAGNQPQHF. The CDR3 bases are TGTGCCAGCAGTTTTTCGCTAGCTGGCAATCAGCCCCAGCATTTT.

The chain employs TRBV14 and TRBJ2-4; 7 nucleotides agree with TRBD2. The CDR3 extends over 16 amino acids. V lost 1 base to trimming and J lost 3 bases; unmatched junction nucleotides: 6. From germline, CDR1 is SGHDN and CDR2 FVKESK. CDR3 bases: TGTGCCAGCAGCCAAGGGCGGGAGTCGGGCAAAAACATTCAGTACTTC. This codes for CASSQGRESGKNIQYF.

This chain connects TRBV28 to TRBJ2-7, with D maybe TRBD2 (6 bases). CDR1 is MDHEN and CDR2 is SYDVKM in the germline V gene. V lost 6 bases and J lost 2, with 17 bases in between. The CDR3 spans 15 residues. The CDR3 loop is CASSPGWGEAYEQYF. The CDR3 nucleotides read TGTGCCAGCAGCCCGGGGTGGGGGGAGGCCTACGAGCAGTACTTC.

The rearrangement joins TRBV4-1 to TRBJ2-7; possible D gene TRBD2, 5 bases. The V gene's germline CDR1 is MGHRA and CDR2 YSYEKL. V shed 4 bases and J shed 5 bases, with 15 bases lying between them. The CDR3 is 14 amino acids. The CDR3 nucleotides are TGCGCCAGCAGCCCCAACGAGGGTAGCCACGAGCAGTACTTC. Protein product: CASSPNEGSHEQYF.

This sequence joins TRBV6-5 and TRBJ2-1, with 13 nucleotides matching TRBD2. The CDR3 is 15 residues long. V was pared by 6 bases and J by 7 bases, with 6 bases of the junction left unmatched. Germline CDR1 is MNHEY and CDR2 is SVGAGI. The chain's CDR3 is CASSLGTSGANEQFF. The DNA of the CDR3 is TGTGCCAGCAGCCTCGGGACTAGCGGGGCTAATGAGCAGTTCTTC.

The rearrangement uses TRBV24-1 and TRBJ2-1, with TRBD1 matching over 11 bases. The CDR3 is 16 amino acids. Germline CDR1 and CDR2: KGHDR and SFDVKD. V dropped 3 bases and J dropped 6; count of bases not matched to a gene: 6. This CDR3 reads CATSDPPGTGGNEQFF. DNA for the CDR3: TGTGCCACCAGTGATCCCCCGGGGACAGGGGGCAATGAGCAGTTCTTC.